Listed below are T cell receptor beta chains from one sample, sequenced in a study of shared clonotypes between healthy human individuals. Method: immunoSEQ multiplex PCR; TCRdb's copy keeps in-frame clones and lacks some. This table has approximately 500,000 clones, 81% appearing once. The sequenced sample was PBMCs. These TCRs come from a woman between 40 and 50 years old in good health. Some clones in this sample may be carry-over from other donors' samples. Both conserved end residues are part of each CDR3. A D gene is named only where the DNA matches it firmly. The size field is filled for only some rows; it gives once, few, many or a size class.

V	D	J	size	CDR3	DNA
TRBV18	.	TRBJ2-7	.	CASSPAGLSYEQYF	TGTGCCAGCTCACCGGCGGGCCTTTCCTACGAGCAGTACTTC
TRBV2	TRBD1	TRBJ1-4	.	CASSVTGGIIEKLFF	TGTGCCAGCAGTGTTACAGGGGGGATTATTGAAAAACTGTTTTTT
TRBV5-1	.	TRBJ1-1	.	CASSLAGLTEAFF	TGCGCCAGCAGCTTGGCCGGGTTAACTGAAGCTTTCTTT
TRBV15	.	TRBJ1-5	many	CATSRGGAGDQPQHF	TGTGCCACCAGCAGAGGGGGGGCAGGGGATCAGCCCCAGCATTTT
TRBV21-1	.	TRBJ2-7	.	CASSKEVEGRYEQYF	TGTGCCAGCAGCAAAGAGGTGGAAGGACGGTACGAGCAGTACTTC
TRBV27	TRBD1	TRBJ1-4	.	CASSPWDRVNEKLFF	TGTGCCAGCAGTCCATGGGACAGGGTTAATGAAAAACTGTTTTTT
TRBV29-1	.	TRBJ2-7	.	CSVAESYEQYF	TGCAGCGTTGCGGAGTCCTACGAGCAGTACTTC
TRBV19	TRBD1	TRBJ2-2	once	CASSIWEGQGTGELFF	TGTGCCAGTAGTATTTGGGAAGGACAGGGAACCGGGGAGCTGTTTTTT
TRBV5-1	.	TRBJ2-2	.	CASSLGGSRGELFF	TGCGCCAGCAGCTTGGGTGGGAGTCGCGGGGAGCTGTTTTTT
TRBV7-6	.	TRBJ1-1	.	CASSLEGRMNTEAFF	TGTGCCAGCAGCTTAGAGGGCAGGATGAACACTGAAGCTTTCTTT
TRBV29-1	.	TRBJ2-1	.	CSVEGIGLGSYNEQFF	TGCAGCGTTGAAGGTATTGGGTTAGGCTCCTACAATGAGCAGTTCTTC
TRBV5-1	.	TRBJ1-2	.	CASSPSPGTHYGYTF	TGCGCCAGCAGCCCGTCCCCCGGGACACACTATGGCTACACCTTC
TRBV2	TRBD2	TRBJ2-2	few	CASQRGTGELFF	TGTGCCAGCCAGCGGGGGACCGGGGAGCTGTTTTTT
TRBV5-1	.	TRBJ2-7	.	CASSLATVGEQYF	TGCGCCAGCAGCTTGGCGACGGTCGGCGAGCAGTACTTC